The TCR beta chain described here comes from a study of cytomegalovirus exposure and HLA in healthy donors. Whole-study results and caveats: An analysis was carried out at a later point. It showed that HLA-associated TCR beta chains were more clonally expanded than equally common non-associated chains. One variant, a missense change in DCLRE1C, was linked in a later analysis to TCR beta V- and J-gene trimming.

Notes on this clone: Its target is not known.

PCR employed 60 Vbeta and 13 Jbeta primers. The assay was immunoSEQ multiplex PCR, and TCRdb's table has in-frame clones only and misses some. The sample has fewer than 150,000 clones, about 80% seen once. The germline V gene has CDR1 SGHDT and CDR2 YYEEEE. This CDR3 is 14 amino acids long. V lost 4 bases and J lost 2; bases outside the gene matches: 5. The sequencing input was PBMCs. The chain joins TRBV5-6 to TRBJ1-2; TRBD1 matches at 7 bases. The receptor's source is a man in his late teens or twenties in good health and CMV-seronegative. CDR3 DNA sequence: TGTGCCAGCAGCCTGGGACAGCGAAACTATGGCTACACCTTC. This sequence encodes CASSLGQRNYGYTF. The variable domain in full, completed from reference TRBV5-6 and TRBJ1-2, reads DAGVTQSPTHLIKTRGQQVTLRCSPKSGHDTVSWYQQALGQGPQFIFQYYEEEERQRGNFPDRFSGHQFPNYSSELNVNALLLGDSALYLCASSLGQRNYGYTFGSGTRLTVV.